These 14 T cell receptor beta chains were sequenced from one sample in a study of blood T cell repertoires in COVID-19. Repertoires were generated with immunoSEQ multiplex PCR, while TCRdb's copy carries only in-frame clones and drops some. This table holds some 99,000 clones, 85% to 90% found once. Sequencing input: peripheral blood. These receptors originate from a woman aged 55 to 70 in a cohort sampled during active or convalescent COVID-19.

The rearrangement uses TRBV6-5 and TRBJ1-2, with TRBD1 identical over 8 bases. Germline trimming cut 6 bases from V and 6 bases from J; bases unmatched to any gene: 6. Looked up from germline, CDR1 is MNHEY and CDR2 is SVGAGI. The CDR3 has 13 amino acids. The CDR3 DNA reads TGTGCCAGCAGGAAAACAGGGGGGAATGGCTACACCTTC. It encodes CASRKTGGNGYTF.

The V gene is TRBV5-1, the J gene TRBJ2-2; 14 positions agree with TRBD2. The CDR3 is made up of 19 amino acids. Trimming at V came to 2 bases and at J to 5 bases, leaving 11 bases not matched to a gene. Germline CDR1 is SGHRS and CDR2 is YFSETQ. The CDR3 loop is CASSFLTSGRAVGTGELFF. The CDR3 bases are TGCGCCAGCAGCTTCCTGACTAGCGGGAGGGCCGTGGGGACCGGGGAGCTGTTTTTT.

V usage is TRBV2 and J usage is TRBJ1-2; weak D call: TRBD1 (6 bases). Germline V gene lookup returns CDR1 SNHLY and CDR2 FYNNEI. The CDR3 loop spans 12 amino acids. V dropped 7 bases and J dropped 5 bases, with 11 bases sitting between them. CDR3 nucleotide sequence: TGTGCCAGCAAAACAGGGTTATATGGCTACACCTTC. Translating it yields CASKTGLYGYTF.

The V gene is TRBV9, the J gene TRBJ1-1, with 9 bases lining up with TRBD1. The CDR3 extends over 15 amino acids. V shed 1 base, J shed 5 bases, and the junction held 6 bases outside the gene matches. Germline CDR1 reads SGDLS; CDR2 reads YYNGEE. The CDR3 DNA reads TGTGCCAGCAGCGTACAATGGGACAGGGCAACTGAAGCTTTCTTT. Protein product: CASSVQWDRATEAFF. Together with reference TRBV9 and TRBJ1-1, the CDR3 gives the full variable domain: DSGVTQTPKHLITATGQRVTLRCSPRSGDLSVYWYQQSLDQGLQFLIQYYNGEERAKGNILERFSAQQFPDLHSELNLSSLELGDSALYFCASSVQWDRATEAFFGQGTRLTVV.

J is TRBJ2-1 and V is TRBV11-2, with D possibly being TRBD2 (5 bases). The CDR3 consists of 16 residues. V lost 5 bases, J lost 3 bases, and 17 bases lay in between. In germline, CDR1 is SGHAT, CDR2 FQNNGV. The chain's CDR3 is CASSLAFSSLYNEQFF. The CDR3 region has the DNA TGTGCCAGCAGCCTAGCTTTTAGCTCCCTCTACAATGAGCAGTTCTTC. The whole variable domain, remainder taken from reference TRBV11-2 and TRBJ2-1, is EAGVAQSPRYKIIEKRQSVAFWCNPISGHATLYWYQQILGQGPKLLIQFQNNGVVDDSQLPKDRFSAERLKGVDSTLKIQPAKLEDSAVYLCASSLAFSSLYNEQFFGPGTRLTVL.

This chain joins TRBV5-1 and TRBJ1-2; D unclear. Trimming took off 0 bases at V and 2 bases at J, with 8 bases between the two ends. The CDR3 has 14 amino acids. Germline V gives CDR1 SGHRS, CDR2 YFSETQ. The CDR3 sequence is CASSLETVNYGYTF. The CDR3 DNA reads as TGCGCCAGCAGCTTGGAAACAGTCAACTATGGCTACACCTTC.

The chain employs TRBV3-1 (or the pseudogene TRBV3-2) and TRBJ1-6; D possibly corresponds to TRBD1 (5 bases). CDR1 is LGHDT, CDR2 YNNKEL, per germline (reference sequence). V was clipped by 8 bases and J by 10 bases, with 12 bases between them. CDR3 length: 12 residues. The CDR3 spells CASHQGDSPLHF. The CDR3 DNA follows: TGTGCCAGCCATCAGGGCGACTCACCCCTCCACTTT.

This sequence joins TRBV14 and TRBJ1-1; D uncertain. The V and J ends lost 1 base and 4 bases respectively, with 13 bases between them. The CDR3 loop spans 15 amino acids. CDR1 SGHDN and CDR2 FVKESK come from the germline V gene. CDR3 nucleotide sequence: TGTGCCAGCAGCCAAGGTGTAGGGAGGCCCACTGAAGCTTTCTTT. Amino acid sequence: CASSQGVGRPTEAFF.

This chain connects TRBV19 to TRBJ1-5; a weak D match, TRBD1 (6 bases). The CDR3 is 13 residues long. Germline-derived CDR1 and CDR2 are LNHDA and SQIVND (reference sequence). Trimming shortened V by 5 bases and J by 5 bases, and 10 bases separated the two germline ends. Here the CDR3 reads CASSDRIDQPQHF. The CDR3 DNA reads as TGTGCCAGTAGTGACAGGATCGATCAGCCCCAGCATTTT.

The chain uses TRBV19 and TRBJ1-1; 7 nucleotides align to TRBD1. Germline-derived CDR1 and CDR2 are LNHDA and SQIVND (reference sequence). There are 15 residues in the CDR3. V was clipped by 5 bases and J by 4 bases; unmatched bases: 10. The CDR3 sequence is CASSLYRGVTTEAFF. The CDR3 nucleotides are TGTGCCAGTAGTCTCTACAGGGGTGTAACCACTGAAGCTTTCTTT.

This rearrangement joins TRBV28 to TRBJ2-3, with TRBD2 matching over 11 bases. The germline V gene encodes CDR1 MDHEN and CDR2 SYDVKM. CDR3 length equals 16 residues. The ends lost 1 base at V and 1 base at J; junction bases unmatched: 1. CDR3: CASSLLLAGGTDTQYF. Here the CDR3 DNA reads TGTGCCAGCAGTTTATTACTAGCGGGAGGCACAGATACGCAGTATTTT.

The V and J genes are TRBV12-5 and TRBJ2-5; 7 nucleotides agree with TRBD1. Germline V gene sequence: CDR1 LGHNT, CDR2 FRNRAP. The junction had 14 bases not matched to a gene; V was cut back by 4 bases and J by 3 bases. The CDR3 has 17 amino acids. The CDR3 sequence: CASGSVSQGQKKETQYF. The CDR3 DNA is TGTGCTAGTGGTTCCGTATCCCAGGGACAGAAAAAAGAGACCCAGTACTTC.

This chain connects TRBV7-2 to TRBJ1-2, with a possible D match to TRBD1 (5 bases). V was shortened by 0 bases and J by 4 bases, with 15 bases between the two germline ends. There are 16 residues in the CDR3. CDR1 and CDR2 from the germline V gene are SGHTA and FQGNSA. The CDR3 DNA follows: TGTGCCAGCAGCTTAGCGAACTCTCAGGGTTCCTATGGCTACACCTTC. Its translation: CASSLANSQGSYGYTF.

This clone was observed a handful of times. The rearrangement links TRBV5-6 to TRBJ1-5; D not certain. CDR3 length equals 11 residues. Germline V gene data show CDR1 as SGHDT and CDR2 as YYEEEE. V dropped 1 base and J dropped 12 bases, with 8 bases sitting between them. CDR3 DNA sequence: TGTGCCAGCAGCTTGTGGCAATTCCAGCATTTT. The encoded protein is CASSLWQFQHF.